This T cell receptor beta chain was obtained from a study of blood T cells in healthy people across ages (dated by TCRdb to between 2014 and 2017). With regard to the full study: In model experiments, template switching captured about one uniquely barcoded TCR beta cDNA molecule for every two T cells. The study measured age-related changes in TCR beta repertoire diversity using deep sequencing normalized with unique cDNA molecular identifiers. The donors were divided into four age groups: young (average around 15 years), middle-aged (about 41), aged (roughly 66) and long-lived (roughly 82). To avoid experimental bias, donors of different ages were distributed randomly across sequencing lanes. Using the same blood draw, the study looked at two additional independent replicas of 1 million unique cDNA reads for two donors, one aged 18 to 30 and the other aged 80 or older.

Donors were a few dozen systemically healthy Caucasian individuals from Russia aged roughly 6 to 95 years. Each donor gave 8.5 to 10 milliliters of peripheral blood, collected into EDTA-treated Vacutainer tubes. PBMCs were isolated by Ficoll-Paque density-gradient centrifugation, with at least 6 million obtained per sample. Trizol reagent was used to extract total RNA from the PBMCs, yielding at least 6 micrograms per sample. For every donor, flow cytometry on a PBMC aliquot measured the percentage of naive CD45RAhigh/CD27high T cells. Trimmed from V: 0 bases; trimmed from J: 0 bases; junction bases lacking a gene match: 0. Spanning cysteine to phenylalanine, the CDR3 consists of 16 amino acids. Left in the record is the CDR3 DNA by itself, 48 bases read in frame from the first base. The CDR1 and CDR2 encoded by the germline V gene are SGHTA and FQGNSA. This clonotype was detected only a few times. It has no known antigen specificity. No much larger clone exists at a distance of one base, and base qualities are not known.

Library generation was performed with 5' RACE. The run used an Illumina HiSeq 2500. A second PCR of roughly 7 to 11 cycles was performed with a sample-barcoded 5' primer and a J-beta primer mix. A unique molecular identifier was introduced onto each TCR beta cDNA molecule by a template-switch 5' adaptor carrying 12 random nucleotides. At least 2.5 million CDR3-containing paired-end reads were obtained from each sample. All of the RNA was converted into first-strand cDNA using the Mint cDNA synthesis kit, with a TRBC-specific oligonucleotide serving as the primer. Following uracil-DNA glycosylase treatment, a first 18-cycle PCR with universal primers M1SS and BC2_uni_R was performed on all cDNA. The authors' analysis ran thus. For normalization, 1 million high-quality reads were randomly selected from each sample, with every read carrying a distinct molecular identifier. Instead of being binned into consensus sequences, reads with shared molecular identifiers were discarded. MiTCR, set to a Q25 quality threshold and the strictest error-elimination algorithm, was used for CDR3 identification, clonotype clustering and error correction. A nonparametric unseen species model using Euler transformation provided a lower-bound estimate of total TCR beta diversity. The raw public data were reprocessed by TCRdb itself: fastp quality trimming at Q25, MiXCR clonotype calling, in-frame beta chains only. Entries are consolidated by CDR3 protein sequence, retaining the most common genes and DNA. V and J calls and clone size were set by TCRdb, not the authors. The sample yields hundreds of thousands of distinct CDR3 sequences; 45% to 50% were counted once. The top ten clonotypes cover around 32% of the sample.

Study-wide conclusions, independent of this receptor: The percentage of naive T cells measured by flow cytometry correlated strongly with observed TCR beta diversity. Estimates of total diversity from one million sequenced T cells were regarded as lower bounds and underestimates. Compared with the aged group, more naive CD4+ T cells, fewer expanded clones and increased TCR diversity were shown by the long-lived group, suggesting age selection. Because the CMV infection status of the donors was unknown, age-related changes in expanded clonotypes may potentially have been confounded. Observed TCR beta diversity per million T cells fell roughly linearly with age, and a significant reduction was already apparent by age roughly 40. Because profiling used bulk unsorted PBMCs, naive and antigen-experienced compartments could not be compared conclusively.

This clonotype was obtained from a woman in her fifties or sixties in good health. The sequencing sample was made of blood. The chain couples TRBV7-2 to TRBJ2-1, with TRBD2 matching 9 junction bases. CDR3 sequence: CASSLASGSSYNEQFF. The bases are TGTGCCAGCAGCTTAGCTAGCGGGAGCTCCTACAATGAGCAGTTCTTC.